This T cell receptor beta chain comes out of a study of cytomegalovirus exposure and HLA in healthy donors. General study findings and limits: TCR beta sequences reportedly predicted the HLA-A and HLA-B alleles of most subjects accurately. Sequencing depth across donors, presence/absence analyses assumed, was roughly uniform.

In the PCR, 60 Vbeta and 13 Jbeta primers were used. Assay used: immunoSEQ multiplex PCR; TCRdb lists only in-frame clones, some missing. In all, the sample yields 30,000 to 45,000 clones. A word on this clone: No antigen is known for it.

This CDR3 is 13 amino acids long. Germline assignment: CDR1 MNHEY and CDR2 SMNVEV (reference sequence). Trimming left V 5 bases short and J 6 bases short, with 14 bases between. The specimen sequenced was PBMCs. The clonotype comes from a man aged 35 to 55 in good health and CMV-seropositive. The V gene is TRBV27, the J gene TRBJ2-7; D is perhaps TRBD1 (6 bases). The CDR3 coding sequence is TGTGCCAGCAGTAATAAGGACAGAGTCGAGCAGTACTTC. Its translation: CASSNKDRVEQYF.